This T cell receptor (beta chain) was identified during a study of neoadjuvant anti-PD-1 for oral cavity cancer. Produced via immunoSEQ multiplex PCR; TCRdb's table is partial and in-frame only. The table has 12,000 or so clones, 65% to 75% seen once; the top ten hold 2% to 3%. This sample's time point: after neoadjuvant nivolumab, at surgical resection. Patients had HPV-negative, locally advanced oral cavity squamous cell carcinoma. PBMCs were not maintained or expanded in culture before analysis. Germline lookup yields CDR1 LNHDA and CDR2 SQIVND (reference sequence). This CDR3 has 16 residues. Trimming removed 2 bases from V and 4 bases from J, with 17 bases in between.

Specimen: PBMCs, collected after nivolumab (anti-PD-1) treatment. The V call is TRBV19, the J call TRBJ1-2, with D unclear. The receptor's source is a person aged 35-80 years with oral cavity squamous cell carcinoma. The CDR3 loop reads CASSISRPVKFYGYTF. In DNA, the CDR3 is TGTGCCAGTAGTATATCCAGGCCAGTAAAGTTCTATGGCTACACCTTC.